Below are 19 T cell receptor beta chains sequenced from a single sample in a study of STAT5B mutations in CD4+ large granular lymphocyte leukemia. Only in-frame clones appear in the TCRdb table, and some are missing; sequencing was by immunoSEQ multiplex PCR. The data hold some 5,900 clones, with around four fifths observed a single time. Sequenced sample: PBMCs. Source of these receptors: a man older than 75 with CD4+ T-cell large granular lymphocyte leukemia.

The V and J genes are TRBV7-6 and TRBJ1-1, with 11 positions matching TRBD1. Trimming removed 4 bases from V and 5 bases from J; junction bases left unmatched: 9. Germline V gene data show CDR1 as SGHVS and CDR2 as FNYEAQ. The CDR3 contains 16 residues. The DNA for the CDR3 is TGTGCCAGCAGCTCGGGACAGGGGGAGAGCGGGACTGAAGCTTTCTTT. Protein sequence: CASSSGQGESGTEAFF. The entire variable domain, with the rest obtained from reference TRBV7-6 and TRBJ1-1, is as follows: GAGVSQSPRYKVTKRGQDVALRCDPISGHVSLYWYRQALGQGPEFLTYFNYEAQQDKSGLPNDRFSAERPEGSISTLTIQRTEQRDSAMYRCASSSGQGESGTEAFFGQGTRLTVV.

V usage is TRBV27 and J usage is TRBJ2-7; D not certain. The CDR3 runs 13 residues. Trimming took off 6 bases at V and 7 bases at J, with 16 bases between the two ends. Germline CDR1 and CDR2: MNHEY and SMNVEV (reference sequence). The CDR3 region is CASSLGPLGEQYF. The CDR3 nucleotides read TGTGCCAGCAGCCTCGGGCCCTTAGGGGAGCAGTACTTC.

This clone turned up a few times. V gene TRBV9 combines with J gene TRBJ1-2; possibly TRBD1 for D (5 bases). Germline CDR1 SGDLS, CDR2 YYNGEE. V lost 0 bases, J lost 0 bases, and 9 bases lay in between. The CDR3 has 15 residues. The CDR3 sequence: CASSVGQLANYGYTF. The DNA of the CDR3 is TGTGCCAGCAGCGTAGGACAGTTAGCTAACTATGGCTACACCTTC.

The rearrangement uses TRBV6-1 and TRBJ2-1, with D perhaps matching TRBD1 (6 bases). Germline V gene lookup returns CDR1 MNHNS and CDR2 SASEGT. V was cut by 6 bases and J by 0 bases, with 12 bases left in between. The CDR3 spans 15 residues. CDR3 sequence reads: CASRSGTISYNEQFF. CDR3 nucleotide sequence: TGTGCCAGCAGATCCGGGACAATCTCCTACAATGAGCAGTTCTTC.

The rearrangement links TRBV6-6 to TRBJ2-7; no definite D call. Per germline, CDR1 MNHNY and CDR2 SVGAGI (reference sequence). Trimming stripped 6 bases from V and 0 bases from J, with 3 bases between. CDR3 length: 11 amino acids. CDR3: CASSRSYEQYF. DNA for the CDR3: TGTGCCAGCAGCCGCTCCTACGAGCAGTACTTC.

V and J are TRBV30 and TRBJ2-5; the match to TRBD2 covers 13 bases. J was trimmed by 4 bases and V by 3 bases; bases with no gene match: 8. This CDR3 region has 16 residues. Germline V gives CDR1 GTSNPN, CDR2 SVGIG (reference sequence). The CDR3 DNA sequence: TGTGCCTGGAGCGTAGGGACTAGCGGGACAGGAGAGACCCAGTACTTC. Translated, it gives CAWSVGTSGTGETQYF.

The gene calls are TRBV5-6 and TRBJ2-7, with D perhaps matching TRBD2 (6 bases). Trimming stripped 2 bases from V and 0 bases from J, with 12 bases between. This CDR3 contains 15 residues. CDR1 and CDR2 from the germline V gene are SGHDT and YYEEEE. The CDR3 DNA sequence: TGTGCCAGCAGCTTAGGAGGGAGTACCTCCTACGAGCAGTACTTC. Protein sequence: CASSLGGSTSYEQYF.

This clone is medium-sized by share. V gene TRBV7-9 combines with J gene TRBJ1-1; possibly TRBD1 for D (5 bases). Germline CDR1 SEHNR, CDR2 FQNEAQ (reference sequence). V was cut by 5 bases and J by 7 bases, with 17 bases left in between. The CDR3 sequence is 14 residues long. CDR3 amino acids: CASSAPGRGGEAFF. CDR3 nucleotide sequence: TGTGCCAGCAGCGCACCCGGGAGGGGAGGTGAAGCTTTCTTT.

This rearrangement joins TRBV29-1 to TRBJ1-3, with D perhaps TRBD1 (5 bases). The CDR3 extends over 12 amino acids. Looked up from germline, CDR1 is SQVTM and CDR2 is ANQGSEA. Trimming took 5 bases from V and 2 from J, leaving 7 bases between them. CDR3 nucleotide sequence: TGCAGCGTTCAAGGGGCTGGAAACACCATATATTTT. Protein product: CSVQGAGNTIYF.

The rearrangement uses TRBV19 and TRBJ1-2, with D perhaps matching TRBD1 (6 bases). With 3 bases removed from V and 1 base from J, the gap between germline ends came to 6 bases. Germline V gene data show CDR1 as LNHDA and CDR2 as SQIVND (reference sequence). The CDR3 totals 13 residues. The CDR3: CASSIRGNYGYTF. CDR3 nucleotides: TGTGCCAGTAGTATCAGGGGTAACTATGGCTACACCTTC.

The chain couples TRBV7-8 to TRBJ2-7; D is tentatively TRBD1 or TRBD2 (5 bases each). CDR1 and CDR2 (germline): SGHVS, FQNEAQ. With 5 bases removed from V and 2 bases from J, the gap between germline ends came to 13 bases. The CDR3 consists of 14 residues. DNA of the CDR3: TGTGCCAGCAGCGCAGAGCGGACAACCTACGAGCAGTACTTC. Encoded protein: CASSAERTTYEQYF.

The chain uses TRBV5-1 and TRBJ2-5; D is undetermined. Germline CDR1 and CDR2: SGHRS and YFSETQ. The V and J ends lost 5 bases and 2 bases respectively, with 4 bases between them. The CDR3 has 11 amino acids. CDR3 region: CASSFQETQYF. DNA for the CDR3: TGCGCCAGCAGTTTTCAAGAGACCCAGTACTTC.

This clone was picked up a small number of times. This rearrangement joins TRBV4-2 to TRBJ2-7; D not certain. V lost 0 bases to trimming and J lost 0 bases, with 9 bases between them. The germline CDR1 and CDR2 sequences are LGHNA and YNFKEQ. The CDR3 extends over 15 amino acids. In DNA, the CDR3 is TGTGCCAGCAGCCAAGAAAACAGCCACTCCTACGAGCAGTACTTC. It yields the protein CASSQENSHSYEQYF.

This clone is categorized as medium-sized. The V gene is TRBV27, the J gene TRBJ2-7; possibly TRBD1 for D (6 bases). Germline assignment: CDR1 MNHEY and CDR2 SMNVEV (reference sequence). The CDR3 is 13 residues long. The V end lost 2 bases, the J end lost 1 base, and 6 bases lay between the germline ends. The CDR3 DNA reads TGTGCCAGCAGTTTAGACAGGTCCTACGAGCAGTACTTC. This encodes CASSLDRSYEQYF.

This clone was seen only a few times. V usage is TRBV2 and J usage is TRBJ1-1; a possible D gene is TRBD1 (5 bases). Per germline, CDR1 SNHLY and CDR2 FYNNEI. CDR3 length equals 16 residues. The germline V and J ends were trimmed by 0 bases and 1 base, with 12 bases remaining between them. This CDR3 reads CASSEALLGGNTEAFF. The CDR3, as DNA: TGTGCCAGCAGTGAAGCGCTTCTGGGGGGGAACACTGAAGCTTTCTTT. Combining the CDR3 with reference TRBV2 and TRBJ1-1 gives the whole variable domain EPEVTQTPSHQVTQMGQEVILRCVPISNHLYFYWYRQILGQKVEFLVSFYNNEISEKSEIFDDQFSVERPDGSNFTLKIRSTKLEDSAMYFCASSEALLGGNTEAFFGQGTRLTVV.

This rearrangement joins TRBV10-3 to TRBJ1-1; D is uncertain. This CDR3 contains 14 residues. CDR1 ENHRY and CDR2 SYGVKD come from the germline V gene. V lost 3 bases and J 1 base, leaving 9 bases between the germline ends. DNA for the CDR3: TGTGCCATCAGTGAATCGATAGGGAACACTGAAGCTTTCTTT. It encodes CAISESIGNTEAFF.

V usage is TRBV5-1 and J usage is TRBJ1-1; 12 bases fit TRBD1. The CDR3 has 17 amino acids. The germline V gene encodes CDR1 SGHRS and CDR2 YFSETQ. The V gene end was trimmed by 0 bases and the J gene end by 5 bases; junction bases not matched to a gene: 8. The CDR3 sequence is CASSLGGTGGGRTEAFF. CDR3 sequence (DNA): TGCGCCAGCAGCTTGGGGGGGACAGGGGGCGGTAGGACTGAAGCTTTCTTT.

The chain recombines TRBV9 with TRBJ2-2, with 10 bases that match TRBD2. Germline loops: CDR1 SGDLS, CDR2 YYNGEE. V lost 4 bases and J lost 6; bases outside the gene matches: 15. The length of the CDR3 is 18 residues. In nucleotides, the CDR3 is TGTGCCAGCAGCCATAGAGCGGGGGGGCCTTTAGGGGCCGGGGAGCTGTTTTTT. Translation: CASSHRAGGPLGAGELFF.

V is TRBV7-3 and J is TRBJ2-1, with D unresolved. The CDR3 runs 13 residues. V shed 2 bases and J shed 7 bases, with 9 bases lying between them. Germline V gene sequence: CDR1 SGHTA, CDR2 FQGTGA. The CDR3 protein is CASSLFRLNEQFF. CDR3 DNA sequence: TGTGCCAGCAGCTTATTTAGGCTAAATGAGCAGTTCTTC.